This T cell receptor beta chain originates from a study of T-cell memory formation after mild COVID-19. The CDR3 runs to 14 residues. Looked up from germline, CDR1 is MGHRA and CDR2 is YSYEKL. Trimming cost V 4 bases and J 3 bases, with 10 bases left between them. This clonotype was detected only a few times. TCRdb re-analysed the 5' RACE reads in MiXCR, keeping a single row per CDR3 protein. This table holds 350,000 to 500,000 distinct CDR3 sequences, 15% to 20% found once. The rearrangement links TRBV4-1 to TRBJ1-5; D call uncertain. This sequence originates from a man aged 18 to 30 who had mild COVID-19 (a few samples of this study predate the infection). Cell type and time point are not known. The source material was PBMCs or a T cell subset sorted from them (not recorded which). The CDR3 bases are TGCGCCAGCAGCCCCATGTTCAACAATCAGCCCCAGCATTTT. Amino acid sequence: CASSPMFNNQPQHF.